These 18 T cell receptor beta chains share one sample of origin, sequenced in a study of blood T cell repertoires in COVID-19. Method: immunoSEQ multiplex PCR; TCRdb's copy keeps in-frame clones and lacks some. This table has about 270,000 clones, approximately 89% appearing once. Sequenced input: PBMCs or T cells enriched from blood (not recorded which). Every receptor here comes from a woman under 30 who had recovered from COVID-19.

The genes are TRBV4-1 and TRBJ1-6; D unresolved. The germline gives CDR1 MGHRA, CDR2 YSYEKL. CDR3 length equals 11 residues. Trimming took 8 bases from V and 9 from J, leaving 8 bases between them. This CDR3 reads CASGPVSPLHF. DNA of the CDR3: TGCGCCAGCGGTCCGGTTTCACCCCTCCACTTT.

The chain carries TRBV10-1 and TRBJ2-3, with TRBD2 matching 10 bases. The germline gives CDR1 WNHNN, CDR2 SYGVQD (reference sequence). V lost 10 bases to trimming and J lost 0 bases; unmatched junction nucleotides: 10. The CDR3 has 16 amino acids. CDR3 loop: CATAGASGSSTDTQYF. The DNA for the CDR3 is TGCGCCACCGCCGGGGCTAGCGGGAGTAGCACAGATACGCAGTATTTT.

This chain connects TRBV29-1 to TRBJ1-1, with D hard to call. This CDR3 has 15 amino acids. Germline CDR1 SQVTM, CDR2 ANQGSEA. Trimming took off 7 bases at V and 3 bases at J, with 21 bases between the two ends. The CDR3 DNA is TGCAGCGGGACCCCCCCGGGGAGAGGGTACACTGAAGCTTTCTTT. Protein: CSGTPPGRGYTEAFF.

The V gene is TRBV5-6, the J gene TRBJ2-3; 13 nucleotides agree with TRBD2. CDR1 is SGHDT, CDR2 YYEEEE, per germline. V gave up 4 bases and J gave up 12 bases; unmatched junction bases: 5. This CDR3 is 13 amino acids long. CDR3 loop: CASSQLAGGLQYF. CDR3 in DNA: TGTGCCAGCAGCCAACTAGCGGGGGGGCTCCAGTATTTT. Together with reference TRBV5-6 and TRBJ2-3, the CDR3 gives the full variable domain: DAGVTQSPTHLIKTRGQQVTLRCSPKSGHDTVSWYQQALGQGPQFIFQYYEEEERQRGNFPDRFSGHQFPNYSSELNVNALLLGDSALYLCASSQLAGGLQYFGPGTRLTVL.

J is TRBJ2-3 and V is TRBV7-9; possible D gene TRBD1, 7 bases. Deletions cut 1 base from V and 3 bases from J, with 17 bases between. There are 17 residues in the CDR3. CDR1 SEHNR and CDR2 FQNEAQ come from the germline V gene (reference sequence). The chain's CDR3 is CASSLVRGALWTDTQYF. As DNA, the CDR3 is TGTGCCAGCAGCTTAGTCAGGGGGGCCCTATGGACAGATACGCAGTATTTT.

The chain recombines TRBV14 with TRBJ1-4; D gene unclear. V lost 4 bases and J lost 8, with 17 bases in between. In germline, CDR1 is SGHDN, CDR2 FVKESK. This CDR3 is built from 15 residues. The CDR3 DNA reads as TGTGCCAGCAGCCCGGTCCTGGGAGTTGGGGAAAAACTGTTTTTT. Residues: CASSPVLGVGEKLFF.

The CDR3 DNA is TGTGCCAGCAGCCCGTCGAACACCGGGGAGCTGTTTTTT. Its translation: CASSPSNTGELFF. V usage is TRBV6-5 and J usage is TRBJ2-2; D uncertain. This CDR3 has 13 residues. Trimming took off 6 bases at V and 0 bases at J, with 5 bases between the two ends. From germline, CDR1 is MNHEY and CDR2 SVGAGI.

V and J are TRBV28 and TRBJ2-3, with D tentatively TRBD2 (5 bases). The CDR3 extends over 14 amino acids. Per germline, CDR1 MDHEN and CDR2 SYDVKM. Trimming removed 5 bases at V and 3 bases at J, with 12 bases between. Here the CDR3 reads CASSGQTGTDTQYF. CDR3 coding DNA: TGTGCCAGCAGTGGGCAAACGGGAACAGATACGCAGTATTTT.

The genes are TRBV10-1 and TRBJ1-2; no definite D call. Germline V gene data show CDR1 as WNHNN and CDR2 as SYGVQD (reference sequence). The CDR3 is 16 amino acids. V shed 7 bases and J shed 4 bases, with 22 bases lying between them. The CDR3 region has the DNA TGCGCCAGCACTAATCCTTCGGGGATTCGCGGCTATGGCTACACCTTC. This sequence encodes CASTNPSGIRGYGYTF.

The chain is built from TRBV27 and TRBJ1-2; a possible D gene is TRBD1 (6 bases). Germline V lookup: CDR1 MNHEY, CDR2 SMNVEV (reference sequence). This CDR3 comprises 18 residues. V lost 5 bases, J lost 1 base, and 23 bases lay in between. The CDR3 DNA is TGTGCCAGCAGTGGGGCTCCGTTAACAGGGAAGGGTAACTATGGCTACACCTTC. The encoded protein is CASSGAPLTGKGNYGYTF.

This sequence joins TRBV5-5 and TRBJ1-5, with a tentative D call TRBD1 (5 bases). Germline V lookup: CDR1 SGHKS, CDR2 YYEKEE (reference sequence). The CDR3 has 15 residues. V was trimmed by 4 bases and J by 5 bases, leaving 16 bases between them. CDR3: CASSPGGLRDQPQHF. CDR3 nucleotides: TGTGCCAGCAGCCCGGGGGGATTACGCGATCAGCCCCAGCATTTT.

The CDR3 coding sequence is TGTGCCAGCAGGCCCAGGGGGCTAGGCTCCTACAATGAGCAGTTCTTC. As protein: CASRPRGLGSYNEQFF. This sequence joins TRBV7-2 and TRBJ2-1, with 8 bases identical to TRBD1. CDR1 is SGHTA, CDR2 FQGNSA, per germline. The J segment lost 0 bases and the V segment lost 6 bases, leaving 7 bases of the junction unmatched. This CDR3 spans 16 amino acids. Variable domain in full (rest from reference TRBV7-2 and TRBJ2-1): GAGVSQSPSNKVTEKGKDVELRCDPISGHTALYWYRQSLGQGLEFLIYFQGNSAPDKSGLPSDRFSAERTGGSVSTLTIQRTQQEDSAVYLCASRPRGLGSYNEQFFGPGTRLTVL.

The rearrangement uses TRBV2 and TRBJ2-7; the D gene is possibly TRBD2 (6 bases). This CDR3 is 11 amino acids long. V was trimmed by 9 bases and J by 7 bases, leaving 13 bases between them. CDR1 and CDR2 from the germline V gene are SNHLY and FYNNEI. The CDR3 reads CARLEGREQYF. The CDR3 DNA reads TGTGCCAGACTGGAGGGGAGAGAGCAGTACTTC.

The chain is built from TRBV5-5 and TRBJ2-5, with TRBD1 as a possible D gene (7 bases). Deletions cut 6 bases from V and 4 bases from J, with 19 bases between. The germline CDR1 and CDR2 sequences are SGHKS and YYEKEE (reference sequence). The CDR3 is 15 residues long. The CDR3 is CASTGAGGLGETQYF. The CDR3 bases are TGTGCCAGCACGGGGGCAGGGGGTCTTGGAGAGACCCAGTACTTC.

The rearrangement uses TRBV3-1 (or the pseudogene TRBV3-2) and TRBJ2-7; maybe TRBD2 (6 bases). Per the germline V gene, CDR1 is LGHDT and CDR2 is YNNKEL (reference sequence). Trimming shortened V by 0 bases and J by 6 bases, and 18 bases separated the two germline ends. The CDR3 spans 16 residues. Written as DNA, the CDR3 is TGTGCCAGCAGCCAAGAAGGGCTTGGCGGGGCGTTCGAGCAGTACTTC. Protein: CASSQEGLGGAFEQYF.

This chain connects TRBV5-1 to TRBJ1-4, with TRBD1 matching 7 bases. J lost 16 bases, V lost 4 bases, and 10 bases had no gene match. CDR3 length: 12 residues. Germline-derived CDR1 and CDR2 are SGHRS and YFSETQ. The DNA for the CDR3 is TGCGCCAGCAGCCTCGACAGGGAGGAGCGGTTTTTT. This encodes CASSLDREERFF.

This clone showed up just once. V is TRBV5-1 and J is TRBJ2-5, with D maybe TRBD1 (6 bases). V lost 5 bases and J 5 bases, leaving 13 bases between the germline ends. Germline V gene lookup returns CDR1 SGHRS and CDR2 YFSETQ. The CDR3 sequence is 13 residues long. CDR3 DNA sequence: TGCGCCAGCAGATTCGGACAGATCGAGACCCAGTACTTC. Translated: CASRFGQIETQYF.

The chain couples TRBV14 to TRBJ2-7, with a weak D call TRBD2 (5 bases). In germline, CDR1 is SGHDN, CDR2 FVKESK. Trimming took off 5 bases at V and 7 bases at J, with 15 bases between the two ends. CDR3 length equals 13 residues. The CDR3 loop reads CASSSVATGEQYF. CDR3 sequence (DNA): TGTGCCAGCAGCTCCGTTGCCACGGGGGAGCAGTACTTC. The entire variable domain, with the rest obtained from reference TRBV14 and TRBJ2-7, is as follows: EAGVTQFPSHSVIEKGQTVTLRCDPISGHDNLYWYRRVMGKEIKFLLHFVKESKQDESGMPNNRFLAERTGGTYSTLKVQPAELEDSGVYFCASSSVATGEQYFGPGTRLTVT.